This T cell receptor (beta chain) was observed in a study of beta chain features in type 1 diabetes. Of the isolated RNA, all was reverse transcribed, and so the sequenced material was expressed TCRB transcripts. Profiling relied on immunoSEQ multiplex PCR, and the TCRdb table lists in-frame clones only, not all of them. The sample records almost 350,000 clones, about 19% being singletons. The V end was cut by 8 bases, the J end by 9 bases, with 16 bases between. Germline assignment: CDR1 MNHEY and CDR2 SVGAGI. This CDR3 spans 12 amino acids. The sample comprised naive CD4+ T cells from blood. This receptor was taken from a woman in her late teens or twenties in good health. The chain recombines TRBV6-5 with TRBJ2-5; tentatively, D is TRBD2 (6 bases). CDR3 coding DNA: TGTGCCAGCGGTTCGCAGGGCGGGGCCCAGTACTTC. This sequence encodes CASGSQGGAQYF.